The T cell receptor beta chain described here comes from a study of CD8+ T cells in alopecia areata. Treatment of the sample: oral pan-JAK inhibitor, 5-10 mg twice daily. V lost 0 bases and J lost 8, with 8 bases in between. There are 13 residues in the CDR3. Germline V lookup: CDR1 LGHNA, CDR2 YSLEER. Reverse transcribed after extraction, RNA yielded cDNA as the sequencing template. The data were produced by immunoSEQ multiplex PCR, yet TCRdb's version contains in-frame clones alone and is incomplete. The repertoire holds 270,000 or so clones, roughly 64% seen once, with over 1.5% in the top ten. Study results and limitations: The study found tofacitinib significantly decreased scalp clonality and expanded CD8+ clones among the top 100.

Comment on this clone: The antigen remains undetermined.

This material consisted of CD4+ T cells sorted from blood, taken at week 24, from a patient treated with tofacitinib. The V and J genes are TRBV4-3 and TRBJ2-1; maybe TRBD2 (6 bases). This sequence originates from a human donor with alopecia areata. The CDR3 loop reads CASSQEGGDEQFF. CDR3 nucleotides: TGCGCCAGCAGCCAAGAAGGCGGGGATGAGCAGTTCTTC.